One and the same sample provided the 10 T cell receptor beta chains below, sequenced in a study of blood T cells in healthy people across ages. The second PCR ran roughly 6 to 12 cycles with a sample-barcoded 5' primer and J-beta primers. TCRdb redid the calling of the 5' RACE reads with MiXCR, one entry per CDR3 protein. The sample contains over 1,500,000 distinct CDR3 sequences, about 50% of which appear only once. Source material: blood. All receptors derive from a woman aged 40 to 50 in good health.

This chain uses TRBV5-1 with TRBJ2-1; D is possibly TRBD1 (5 bases). Trimming pared 0 bases from V and 0 bases from J, leaving 13 bases between. CDR3 length: 17 amino acids. Germline loops: CDR1 SGHRS, CDR2 YFSETQ. This CDR3 reads CASSLGGTASSYNEQFF. The CDR3 region has the DNA TGCGCCAGCAGCTTGGGGGGCACGGCAAGCTCCTACAATGAGCAGTTCTTC.

The chain links TRBV6-2 or TRBV6-3 to TRBJ2-7, with D perhaps TRBD1 or TRBD2 (5 bases each). The CDR3 runs to 14 residues. Trimming removed 1 base at V and 7 bases at J, with 14 bases between. Germline CDR1 and CDR2: MNHEY and SVGEGT. The chain's CDR3 is CASSYYGTSGEQYF. CDR3 nucleotide sequence: TGTGCCAGCAGTTACTATGGGACCTCGGGGGAGCAGTACTTC.

The chain has TRBV20-1 and TRBJ2-3, with D perhaps matching TRBD2 (6 bases). V was trimmed by 6 bases and J by 2 bases, leaving 12 bases between them. The CDR3 is made up of 13 amino acids. Germline CDR1 and CDR2: DFQATT and SNEGSKA (reference sequence). The CDR3 sequence: CSAGTLLTDTQYF. The CDR3 DNA sequence: TGCAGTGCAGGGACTCTACTCACAGATACGCAGTATTTT.

Only a few counts were recorded for this clonotype. The gene calls are TRBV4-3 and TRBJ2-7; 9 bases line up with TRBD1. The germline CDR1 and CDR2 sequences are LGHNA and YSLEER. CDR3 length: 15 amino acids. The ends lost 0 bases at V and 6 bases at J; junction bases unmatched: 6. CDR3 nucleotides: TGCGCCAGCAGCCAAGATATGGACAGGGGATCCGAGCAGTACTTC. Amino acid sequence: CASSQDMDRGSEQYF.

The chain couples TRBV7-7 to TRBJ2-3; no clear D gene. Per the germline V gene, CDR1 is SSHAT and CDR2 is FNYEAQ (reference sequence). CDR3 size: 15 residues. In nucleotides, the CDR3 is TGTGTTAGCAGCTCCCTGGGTGGGATCTCAGATACGCAGTATTTT. It specifies CVSSSLGGISDTQYF.

This clonotype has only a few counts. The V gene is TRBV6-1, the J gene TRBJ2-5; 7 bases fit TRBD2. CDR3 size: 15 residues. V lost 6 bases to trimming and J lost 2 bases; unmatched junction nucleotides: 9. In germline, CDR1 is MNHNS, CDR2 SASEGT. The CDR3 loop is CASRHERGRQETQYF. The CDR3 DNA follows: TGTGCCAGCAGACATGAGCGGGGAAGGCAAGAGACCCAGTACTTC.

This clonotype was detected many times. The rearrangement uses TRBV27 and TRBJ2-6; D is ambiguous. Looked up from germline, CDR1 is MNHEY and CDR2 is SMNVEV (reference sequence). Trimming removed 5 bases at V and 3 bases at J, with 8 bases between. The CDR3 has 14 amino acids. CDR3 protein: CASSPGGGANVLTF. Here the CDR3 DNA reads TGTGCCAGCAGTCCGGGTGGTGGGGCCAACGTCCTGACTTTC.

This chain links TRBV24-1 with TRBJ2-5, with TRBD2 matching 8 bases. Germline CDR1 is KGHDR and CDR2 is SFDVKD. This CDR3 is built from 15 residues. V was pared by 5 bases and J by 2 bases, with 6 bases of the junction left unmatched. The CDR3 DNA sequence: TGTGCCACCAGTGCCACCGGGAGGGGACAAGAGACCCAGTACTTC. Protein product: CATSATGRGQETQYF.

This chain uses TRBV4-3 with TRBJ1-2; TRBD1 aligns across 10 bases. The J segment lost 4 bases and the V segment lost 0 bases, leaving 8 bases of the junction unmatched. CDR3 size: 17 residues. Germline assignment: CDR1 LGHNA and CDR2 YSLEER. DNA of the CDR3: TGCGCCAGCAGCCAAGAGACAGGGGGCCCGTTGGTCTATGGCTACACCTTC. Translation: CASSQETGGPLVYGYTF.

In its sample, this clonotype was seen a few times. The chain joins TRBV27 to TRBJ2-3; perhaps D is TRBD1 or TRBD2 (5 bases each). The germline V and J ends were trimmed by 4 bases and 7 bases, with 18 bases remaining between them. CDR1 MNHEY and CDR2 SMNVEV come from the germline V gene (reference sequence). There are 15 residues in the CDR3. CDR3: CASSSGTAILNTQYF. For the CDR3, the DNA is TGTGCCAGCAGTTCCGGGACGGCTATATTAAATACGCAGTATTTT.